These 20 T cell receptor beta chains were all obtained from the same sample, sequenced in a study of T cell repertoires in cytomegalovirus infection. TCRdb fed the reads into MiXCR, producing one record per CDR3 protein. The table includes fewer than 550,000 distinct CDR3 sequences, approximately 15% detected once. The sequencing sample was made of CD8+ T cells from PBMCs. These receptors were taken from a human donor in good health (CMV status not recorded). Some clones in this sample may be carry-over from other donors' samples.

This clonotype occurred a few times. The chain employs TRBV6-1 and TRBJ2-7, with D unclear. Germline V lookup: CDR1 MNHNS, CDR2 SASEGT. V was shortened by 3 bases and J by 6 bases, with 18 bases between the two germline ends. The CDR3 has 15 amino acids. The CDR3 loop reads CASSDDILPSTEQYF. DNA for the CDR3: TGTGCCAGCAGTGACGACATTCTCCCCTCAACCGAGCAGTACTTC.

This clonotype appeared a few times. The chain links TRBV7-6 to TRBJ1-5, with D perhaps matching TRBD1 (5 bases). With 1 base removed from V and 5 bases from J, the gap between germline ends came to 15 bases. The CDR3 is made up of 16 amino acids. Germline V gene sequence: CDR1 SGHVS, CDR2 FNYEAQ. The CDR3 DNA reads as TGTGCCAGCAGCTTAGGGGGACGGGGTTTCGATCAGCCCCAGCATTTT. It specifies CASSLGGRGFDQPQHF. Supplemented by reference TRBV7-6 and TRBJ1-5, the full variable domain reads GAGVSQSPRYKVTKRGQDVALRCDPISGHVSLYWYRQALGQGPEFLTYFNYEAQQDKSGLPNDRFSAERPEGSISTLTIQRTEQRDSAMYRCASSLGGRGFDQPQHFGDGTRLSIL.

The gene calls are TRBV27 and TRBJ1-2; tentatively, D is TRBD1 (5 bases). This CDR3 is built from 13 residues. CDR1 is MNHEY, CDR2 SMNVEV, per germline (reference sequence). Trimming took off 5 bases at V and 5 bases at J, with 12 bases between the two ends. The CDR3 DNA is TGTGCCAGCAGTCCTCTCGGGGGGTATGGCTACACCTTC. Encoded protein: CASSPLGGYGYTF.

This chain joins TRBV12-3 or TRBV12-4 and TRBJ2-4; D not resolved. Trimming stripped 2 bases from V and 0 bases from J, with 8 bases between. The CDR3 totals 15 residues. The CDR3 sequence: CASSLSAGAKNIQYF. The CDR3 nucleotides read TGTGCCAGCAGTTTAAGTGCCGGAGCCAAAAACATTCAGTACTTC.

This clonotype was detected ten times or more. The genes are TRBV7-2 and TRBJ2-1; TRBD2 aligns across 10 bases. Germline V gene sequence: CDR1 SGHTA, CDR2 FQGNSA. This CDR3 has 17 residues. V shed 1 base and J 0 bases; nucleotides not matched to a gene: 3. The CDR3 DNA reads as TGTGCCAGCAGCTTAGAGGGACTAGCGAGCTCCTACAATGAGCAGTTCTTC. It translates to CASSLEGLASSYNEQFF. The whole variable domain, filled in from reference TRBV7-2 and TRBJ2-1, reads GAGVSQSPSNKVTEKGKDVELRCDPISGHTALYWYRQSLGQGLEFLIYFQGNSAPDKSGLPSDRFSAERTGGSVSTLTIQRTQQEDSAVYLCASSLEGLASSYNEQFFGPGTRLTVL.

This clonotype occurred a few times. J is TRBJ2-1 and V is TRBV27, with 13 bases that match TRBD2. CDR1 MNHEY and CDR2 SMNVEV come from the germline V gene (reference sequence). J gave up 0 bases and V 6 bases, and 5 bases lay outside the gene matches. The CDR3 spans 17 residues. CDR3 in amino acids: CASSKTSGRSSYNEQFF. Written as DNA, the CDR3 is TGTGCCAGCAGCAAGACTAGCGGGAGGAGCTCCTACAATGAGCAGTTCTTC.

Many counts were recorded for this clonotype. This chain links TRBV7-8 with TRBJ2-1, with 7 bases that match TRBD2. Per germline, CDR1 SGHVS and CDR2 FQNEAQ. J was trimmed by 1 base and V by 9 bases; bases with no gene match: 9. CDR3 size: 15 residues. This CDR3 reads CASAAGEGSYNEQFF. CDR3 nucleotides: TGTGCCAGTGCGGCGGGAGAAGGGTCCTACAATGAGCAGTTCTTC. Full variable domain (outside the CDR3, taken from reference TRBV7-8 and TRBJ2-1): GAGVSQSPRYKVAKRGQDVALRCDPISGHVSLFWYQQALGQGPEFLTYFQNEAQLDKSGLPSDRFFAERPEGSVSTLKIQRTQQEDSAVYLCASAAGEGSYNEQFFGPGTRLTVL.

This clonotype has a count of ten or more. The chain uses TRBV4-1 and TRBJ1-1; no clear D gene. The germline V gene encodes CDR1 MGHRA and CDR2 YSYEKL. Deletions cut 4 bases from V and 1 base from J, with 10 bases between. This CDR3 region has 14 residues. As DNA, the CDR3 is TGCGCCAGCAGCCTGCTATTCGGGAACACTGAAGCTTTCTTT. It is translated as CASSLLFGNTEAFF.

Only a few counts were recorded for this clonotype. The CDR3 DNA reads as TGTGCCAGCCTTACGGACACTGAAGCTTTCTTT. Protein sequence: CASLTDTEAFF. The rearrangement joins TRBV2 to TRBJ1-1; D remains ambiguous. The CDR3 consists of 11 residues. Germline CDR1 is SNHLY and CDR2 is FYNNEI. Trimming removed 8 bases from V and 3 bases from J, with 7 bases in between. The whole variable domain, filled in from reference TRBV2 and TRBJ1-1, reads EPEVTQTPSHQVTQMGQEVILRCVPISNHLYFYWYRQILGQKVEFLVSFYNNEISEKSEIFDDQFSVERPDGSNFTLKIRSTKLEDSAMYFCASLTDTEAFFGQGTRLTVV.

The chain carries TRBV6-6 and TRBJ1-5, with TRBD1 as a possible D gene (5 bases). The CDR3 loop spans 15 amino acids. The germline CDR1 and CDR2 sequences are MNHNY and SVGAGI (reference sequence). V was pared by 6 bases and J by 4 bases, with 16 bases between. As DNA, the CDR3 is TGTGCCAGCAGCATCGGGACGATAAAAAATCAGCCCCAGCATTTT. As protein: CASSIGTIKNQPQHF.

The chain couples TRBV5-5 to TRBJ2-7; 8 bases are shared with TRBD1. With V trimmed by 0 bases and J by 3 bases, 5 bases remained unmatched. From germline, CDR1 is SGHKS and CDR2 YYEKEE (reference sequence). CDR3 length equals 15 residues. CDR3 in DNA: TGTGCCAGCAGCTTGGAGGGACAGGCCTACTACGAGCAGTACTTC. This translates into CASSLEGQAYYEQYF.

This clonotype has at least ten counts. Written as DNA, the CDR3 is TGTGCCAGCAGGGACAGCGGGAGTGCGTTAACCCAAGAGACCCAGTACTTC. Its protein is CASRDSGSALTQETQYF. The chain couples TRBV6-5 to TRBJ2-5; 8 positions match TRBD2. CDR1 and CDR2 (germline): MNHEY, SVGAGI. With V trimmed by 6 bases and J by 1 base, 13 bases remained unmatched. The CDR3 totals 17 residues.

V and J are TRBV27 and TRBJ1-2; D is unclear. Trimming removed 0 bases from V and 3 bases from J, with 5 bases in between. Germline V gives CDR1 MNHEY, CDR2 SMNVEV (reference sequence). This CDR3 is 13 amino acids long. The DNA of the CDR3 is TGTGCCAGCAGTTTATCCGGCGACTATGGCTACACCTTC. Translated: CASSLSGDYGYTF.

As concerns this clonotype: Here the CDR3 omits its conserved ending phenylalanine or tryptophan, so a read error is the likely source. The chain recombines TRBV6-1 with TRBJ2-1; D is possibly TRBD2 (6 bases). Germline loops: CDR1 MNHNS, CDR2 SASEGT. CDR3 size: 16 residues. Deletions cut 1 base from V and 1 base from J, with 11 bases between. In DNA form, the CDR3 reads TGTGCCAGCAGTGAAGTTGGGGGGAGTTCCTACAATGAGCAGTTCTTA. Its protein product is CASSEVGGSSYNEQFL.

This CDR3 is CASSHEADRNENEQFF. CDR3 nucleotides: TGTGCCAGCAGCCATGAAGCAGATAGGAACGAGAATGAGCAGTTCTTC. V and J are TRBV3-1 and TRBJ2-1; no firm D call. V gave up 3 bases and J gave up 7 bases, with 19 bases separating them. The CDR3 consists of 16 residues. CDR1 is LGHDT, CDR2 YNNKEL, per germline (reference sequence).

This clonotype appeared many times. The chain is built from TRBV6-6 and TRBJ1-4; D unclear. V was trimmed by 8 bases and J by 3 bases, leaving 13 bases between them. The CDR3 spans 14 residues. Germline assignment: CDR1 MNHNY and CDR2 SVGAGI (reference sequence). As DNA, the CDR3 is TGTGCCAGCCTCCTCGAGCGGGCTAATGAAAAACTGTTTTTT. It specifies CASLLERANEKLFF.

This clonotype has ten or more counts. This sequence joins TRBV6-2 or TRBV6-3 and TRBJ2-7; possibly TRBD1 for D (6 bases). The CDR3 is 14 amino acids. Deletions cut 5 bases from V and 3 bases from J, with 14 bases between. Germline CDR1 is MNHEY and CDR2 is SVGEGT. The CDR3 protein is CASSTGTPHYEQYF. In DNA form, the CDR3 reads TGTGCCAGCAGTACCGGGACACCTCACTACGAGCAGTACTTC.

This clonotype was observed many times. The V gene is TRBV19, the J gene TRBJ2-7, with D unresolved. Between the trimmed V and J ends, which lost 10 bases and 7 bases, there was a span of 20 bases. The germline CDR1 and CDR2 sequences are LNHDA and SQIVND (reference sequence). The CDR3 runs to 13 residues. The CDR3 loop reads CATRHLEYGEQYF. In nucleotides, the CDR3 is TGTGCCACCAGACATCTTGAGTACGGGGAGCAGTACTTC.

This sequence joins TRBV7-3 and TRBJ2-4, with a possible D match to TRBD1 (6 bases). Germline lookup yields CDR1 SGHTA and CDR2 FQGTGA. V lost 1 base and J lost 9, with 16 bases in between. The CDR3 runs 15 residues. The CDR3 region is CASSLREGGRGIQYF. The CDR3 DNA reads TGTGCCAGCAGCTTAAGAGAAGGGGGTAGGGGCATTCAGTACTTC.

This clonotype was found a few times. The gene calls are TRBV20-1 and TRBJ1-2; D not resolved. Germline loops: CDR1 DFQATT, CDR2 SNEGSKA (reference sequence). Trimming removed 2 bases at V and 4 bases at J, with 5 bases between. CDR3 size: 11 residues. The CDR3 DNA sequence: TGCAGTGCTAGAATGGGCTATGGCTACACCTTC. Residues: CSARMGYGYTF.